One and the same sample provided the 9 T cell receptor beta chains below, sequenced in a study of cytomegalovirus exposure and HLA in healthy donors. The primer mix had 60 Vbeta and 13 Jbeta primers. Generated by immunoSEQ multiplex PCR, the TCRdb table keeps only in-frame clones and is missing some. This table holds 160,000 or so clones, around three quarters found once. Sequenced: PBMCs. These receptors all come from a man in his forties in good health and CMV-seronegative.

The chain links TRBV9 to TRBJ1-3; TRBD1 might be the D (5 bases). The V and J ends lost 2 bases and 4 bases respectively, with 10 bases between them. The CDR3 runs 14 residues. CDR1 is SGDLS and CDR2 is YYNGEE in the germline V gene. The CDR3 protein is CASSVAGVGNTIYF. The CDR3 region has the DNA TGTGCCAGCAGCGTGGCGGGGGTCGGAAACACCATATATTTT.

This sequence joins TRBV4-1 and TRBJ1-5; D ambiguous. The germline V gene encodes CDR1 MGHRA and CDR2 YSYEKL. The CDR3 is 17 amino acids. Trimming took 1 base from V and 0 from J, leaving 13 bases between them. The CDR3 sequence is CASSQVAEVYSNQPQHF. CDR3 sequence (DNA): TGCGCCAGCAGCCAAGTAGCCGAGGTATATAGCAATCAGCCCCAGCATTTT.

The V and J genes are TRBV5-4 and TRBJ2-7, with TRBD2 identical over 12 bases. V shed 4 bases and J 1 base; nucleotides not matched to a gene: 6. From germline, CDR1 is SGHNT and CDR2 YYREEE (reference sequence). This CDR3 region has 16 residues. The DNA for the CDR3 is TGTGCCAGCAGCCGGGGTCTAGCGGGAGGGTCCTACGAGCAGTACTTC. Amino acids: CASSRGLAGGSYEQYF.

This sequence joins TRBV4-1 and TRBJ1-5; D perhaps matches TRBD1 (6 bases). Trimming removed 0 bases at V and 4 bases at J, with 13 bases between. This CDR3 contains 16 residues. Germline V gives CDR1 MGHRA, CDR2 YSYEKL. The CDR3 loop reads CASSQERGGQNQPQHF. The CDR3 DNA sequence: TGCGCCAGCAGCCAAGAAAGGGGCGGACAGAATCAGCCCCAGCATTTT.

This chain uses TRBV9 with TRBJ2-2, with 9 bases matching TRBD2. The CDR3 loop spans 17 amino acids. The V segment lost 3 bases and the J segment 1 base; nucleotides outside the gene matches: 7. The germline V gene has CDR1 SGDLS and CDR2 YYNGEE. The CDR3 sequence: CASSGGTSRLNTGELFF. CDR3 bases: TGTGCCAGCAGCGGTGGGACTAGCAGATTGAACACCGGGGAGCTGTTTTTT.

V is TRBV29-1 and J is TRBJ1-4; weak D call: TRBD1 (6 bases). CDR1 is SQVTM, CDR2 ANQGSEA, per germline. There are 14 residues in the CDR3. Trimming cost V 3 bases and J 8 bases, with 16 bases left between them. The chain's CDR3 is CSVDPAGAREKLFF. The CDR3 DNA reads as TGCAGCGTTGACCCCGCAGGGGCAAGAGAAAAACTGTTTTTT.

This sequence joins TRBV9 and TRBJ1-3, with TRBD1 matching over 7 bases. The germline CDR1 and CDR2 sequences are SGDLS and YYNGEE. CDR3 length: 15 amino acids. V dropped 3 bases and J dropped 7; count of bases not matched to a gene: 10. The CDR3 DNA reads as TGTGCCAGCAGCGGGCCTTCGGGACAGCCTAACACCATATATTTT. It codes for CASSGPSGQPNTIYF.

The chain employs TRBV7-9 and TRBJ2-1; the match to TRBD1 covers 10 bases. The germline CDR1 and CDR2 sequences are SEHNR and FQNEAQ (reference sequence). This CDR3 spans 16 amino acids. Trimming removed 5 bases from V and 1 base from J; junction bases left unmatched: 5. This CDR3 reads CASSPRTGGSYNEQFF. The CDR3 DNA reads TGTGCCAGCAGCCCTCGGACAGGGGGTTCCTACAATGAGCAGTTCTTC.

The chain has TRBV20-1 and TRBJ2-1; D is undetermined. This CDR3 has 10 residues. Trimming left V 3 bases short and J 10 bases short, with 7 bases between. The germline V gene has CDR1 DFQATT and CDR2 SNEGSKA (reference sequence). The CDR3 region is CSARAAEQFF. Here the CDR3 DNA reads TGCAGTGCTAGGGCCGCAGAGCAGTTCTTC.